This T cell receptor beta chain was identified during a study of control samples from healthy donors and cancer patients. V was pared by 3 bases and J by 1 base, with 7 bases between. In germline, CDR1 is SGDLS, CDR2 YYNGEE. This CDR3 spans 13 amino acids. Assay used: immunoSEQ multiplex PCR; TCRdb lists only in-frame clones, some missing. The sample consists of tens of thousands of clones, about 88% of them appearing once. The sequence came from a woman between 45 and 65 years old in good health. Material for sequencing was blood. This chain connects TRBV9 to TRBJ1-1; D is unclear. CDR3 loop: CASSEGPNTEAFF. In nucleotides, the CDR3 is TGTGCCAGCAGCGAGGGCCCGAACACTGAAGCTTTCTTT. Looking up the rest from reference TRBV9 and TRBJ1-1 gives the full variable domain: DSGVTQTPKHLITATGQRVTLRCSPRSGDLSVYWYQQSLDQGLQFLIQYYNGEERAKGNILERFSAQQFPDLHSELNLSSLELGDSALYFCASSEGPNTEAFFGQGTRLTVV.